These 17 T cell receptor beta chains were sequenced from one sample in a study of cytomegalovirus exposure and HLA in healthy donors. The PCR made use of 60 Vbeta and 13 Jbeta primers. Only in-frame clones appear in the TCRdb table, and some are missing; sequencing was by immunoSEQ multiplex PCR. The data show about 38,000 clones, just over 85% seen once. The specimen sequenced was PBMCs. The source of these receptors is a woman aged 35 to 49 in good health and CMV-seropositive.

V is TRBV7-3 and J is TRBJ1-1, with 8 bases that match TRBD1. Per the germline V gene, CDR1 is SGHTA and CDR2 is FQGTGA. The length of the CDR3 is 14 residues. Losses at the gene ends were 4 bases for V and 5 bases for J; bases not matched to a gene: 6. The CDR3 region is CASSSTDRVTEAFF. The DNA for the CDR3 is TGTGCCAGCAGCTCTACGGACAGGGTTACTGAAGCTTTCTTT.

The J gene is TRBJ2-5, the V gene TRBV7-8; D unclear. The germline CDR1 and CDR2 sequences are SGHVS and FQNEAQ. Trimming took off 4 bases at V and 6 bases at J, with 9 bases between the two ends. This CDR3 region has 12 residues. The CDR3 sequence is CASSSHAKTQYF. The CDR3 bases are TGTGCCAGCAGCTCTCACGCGAAGACCCAGTACTTC.

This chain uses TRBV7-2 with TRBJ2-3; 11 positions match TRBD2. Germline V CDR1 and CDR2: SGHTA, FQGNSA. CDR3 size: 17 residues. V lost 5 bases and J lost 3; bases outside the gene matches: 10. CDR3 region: CASSARRTSGLTDTQYF. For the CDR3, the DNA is TGTGCCAGCAGCGCGAGACGGACTAGCGGGTTGACAGATACGCAGTATTTT.

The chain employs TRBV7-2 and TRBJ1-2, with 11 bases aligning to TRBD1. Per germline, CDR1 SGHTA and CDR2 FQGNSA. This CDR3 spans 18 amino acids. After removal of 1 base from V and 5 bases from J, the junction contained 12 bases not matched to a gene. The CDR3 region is CASSLGTGTGGSVYGYTF. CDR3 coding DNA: TGTGCCAGCAGCTTAGGAACCGGGACAGGGGGAAGTGTTTATGGCTACACCTTC.

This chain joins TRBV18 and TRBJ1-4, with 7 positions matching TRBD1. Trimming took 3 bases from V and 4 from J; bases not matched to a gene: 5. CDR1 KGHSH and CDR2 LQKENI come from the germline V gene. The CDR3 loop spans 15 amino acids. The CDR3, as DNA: TGTGCCAGCTCACCTCGGGACAGCTATAATGAAAAACTGTTTTTT. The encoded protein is CASSPRDSYNEKLFF.

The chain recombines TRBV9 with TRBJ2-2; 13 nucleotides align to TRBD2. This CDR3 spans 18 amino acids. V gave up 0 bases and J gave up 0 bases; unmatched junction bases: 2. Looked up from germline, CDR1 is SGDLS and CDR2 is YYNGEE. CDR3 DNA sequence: TGTGCCAGCAGCGTAGGGACTAGCGGGGGAGCGAACACCGGGGAGCTGTTTTTT. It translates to CASSVGTSGGANTGELFF.

The CDR3 DNA reads TGTGCCAGCTCCCTGGGACAGCAAGAGACCCAGTACTTC. Protein sequence: CASSLGQQETQYF. The gene calls are TRBV18 and TRBJ2-5; 7 bases are shared with TRBD1. Germline V gene data show CDR1 as KGHSH and CDR2 as LQKENI. Trimming removed 6 bases from V and 2 bases from J; junction bases left unmatched: 3. CDR3 size: 13 residues.

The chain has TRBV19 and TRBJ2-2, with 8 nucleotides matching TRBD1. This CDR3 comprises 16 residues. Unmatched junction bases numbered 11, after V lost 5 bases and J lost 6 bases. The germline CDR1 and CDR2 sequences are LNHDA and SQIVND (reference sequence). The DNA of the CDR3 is TGTGCCAGTAGTCCGTGGGCAGGGGGCGTCTCCGGGGAGCTGTTTTTT. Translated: CASSPWAGGVSGELFF.

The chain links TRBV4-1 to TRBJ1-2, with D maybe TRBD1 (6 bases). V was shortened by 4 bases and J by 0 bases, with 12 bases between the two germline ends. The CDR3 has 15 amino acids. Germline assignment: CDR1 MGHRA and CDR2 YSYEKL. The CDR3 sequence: CASSPERGSNYGYTF. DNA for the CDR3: TGCGCCAGCAGCCCCGAGAGGGGGTCTAACTATGGCTACACCTTC.

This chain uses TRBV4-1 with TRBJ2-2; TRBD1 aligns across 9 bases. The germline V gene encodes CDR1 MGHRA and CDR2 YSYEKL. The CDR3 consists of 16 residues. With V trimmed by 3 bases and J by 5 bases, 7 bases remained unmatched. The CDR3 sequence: CASSQGQGFGTGELFF. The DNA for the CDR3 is TGCGCCAGCAGCCAGGGACAGGGATTCGGTACCGGGGAGCTGTTTTTT.

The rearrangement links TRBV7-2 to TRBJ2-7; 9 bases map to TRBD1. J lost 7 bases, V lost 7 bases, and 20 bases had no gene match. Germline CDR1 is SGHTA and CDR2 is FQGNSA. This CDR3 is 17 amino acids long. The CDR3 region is CASTPPSRDRVSLEQYF. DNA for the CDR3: TGTGCCAGCACCCCCCCTTCCCGGGACAGGGTCTCCTTGGAGCAGTACTTC.

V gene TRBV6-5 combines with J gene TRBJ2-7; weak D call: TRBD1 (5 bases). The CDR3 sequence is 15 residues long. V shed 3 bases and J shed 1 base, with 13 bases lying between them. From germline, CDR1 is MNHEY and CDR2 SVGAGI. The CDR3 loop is CASSYGALPSYEQYF. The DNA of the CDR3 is TGTGCCAGCAGTTATGGGGCCTTACCTTCCTACGAGCAGTACTTC.

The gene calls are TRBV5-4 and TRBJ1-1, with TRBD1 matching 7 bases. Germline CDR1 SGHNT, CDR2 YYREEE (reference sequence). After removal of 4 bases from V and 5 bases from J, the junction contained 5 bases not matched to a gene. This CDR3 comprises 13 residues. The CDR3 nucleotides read TGTGCCAGCAGCCTCCGGGACAGTACTGAAGCTTTCTTT. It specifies CASSLRDSTEAFF.

As DNA, the CDR3 is TGTGCCAGCAACAACTTACAGGGTGAAAAACTGTTTTTT. Residues: CASNNLQGEKLFF. The J gene is TRBJ1-4, the V gene TRBV7-2, with D possibly matching TRBD1 (6 bases). The CDR3 is 13 amino acids. V gave up 7 bases and J gave up 7 bases, with 13 bases separating them. Germline-derived CDR1 and CDR2 are SGHTA and FQGNSA.

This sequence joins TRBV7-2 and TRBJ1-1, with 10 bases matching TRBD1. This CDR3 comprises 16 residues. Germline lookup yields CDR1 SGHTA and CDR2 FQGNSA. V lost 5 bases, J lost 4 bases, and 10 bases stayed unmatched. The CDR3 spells CASSGGWTGGGTEAFF. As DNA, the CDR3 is TGTGCCAGCAGCGGGGGGTGGACAGGGGGAGGCACTGAAGCTTTCTTT.

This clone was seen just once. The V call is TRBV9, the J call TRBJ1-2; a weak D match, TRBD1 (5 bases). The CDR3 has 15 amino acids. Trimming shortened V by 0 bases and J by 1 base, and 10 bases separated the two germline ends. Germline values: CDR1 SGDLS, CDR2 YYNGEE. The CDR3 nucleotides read TGTGCCAGCAGCGTAGATGTGGACAATAACTATGGCTACACCTTC. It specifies CASSVDVDNNYGYTF.

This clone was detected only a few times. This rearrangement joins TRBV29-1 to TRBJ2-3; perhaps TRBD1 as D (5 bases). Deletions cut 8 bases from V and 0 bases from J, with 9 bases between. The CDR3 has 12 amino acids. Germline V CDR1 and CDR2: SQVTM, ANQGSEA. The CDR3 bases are TGCAGCTTCAGGGAAAGCACAGATACGCAGTATTTT. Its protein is CSFRESTDTQYF.